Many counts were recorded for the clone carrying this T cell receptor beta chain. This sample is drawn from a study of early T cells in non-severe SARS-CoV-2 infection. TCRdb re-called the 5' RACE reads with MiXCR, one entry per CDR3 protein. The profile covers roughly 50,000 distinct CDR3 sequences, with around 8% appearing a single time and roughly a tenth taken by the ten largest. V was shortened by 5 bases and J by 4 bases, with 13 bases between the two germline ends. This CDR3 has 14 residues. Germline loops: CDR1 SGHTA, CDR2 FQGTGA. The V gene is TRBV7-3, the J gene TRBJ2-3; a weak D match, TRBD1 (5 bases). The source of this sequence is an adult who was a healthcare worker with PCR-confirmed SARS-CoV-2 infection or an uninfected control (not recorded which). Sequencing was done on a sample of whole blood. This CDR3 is CASSLMQGADTQYF. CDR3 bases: TGTGCCAGCAGCCTTATGCAGGGCGCAGATACGCAGTATTTT.